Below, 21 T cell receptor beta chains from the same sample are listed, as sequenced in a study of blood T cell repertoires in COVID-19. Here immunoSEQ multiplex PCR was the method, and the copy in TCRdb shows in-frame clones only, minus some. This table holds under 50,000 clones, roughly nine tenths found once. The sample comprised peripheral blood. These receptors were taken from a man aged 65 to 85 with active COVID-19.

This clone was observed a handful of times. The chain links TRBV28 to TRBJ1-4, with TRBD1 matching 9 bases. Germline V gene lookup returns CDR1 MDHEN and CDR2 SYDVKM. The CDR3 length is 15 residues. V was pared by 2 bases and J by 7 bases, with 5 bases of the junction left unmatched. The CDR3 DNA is TGTGCCAGCAGTTTAAAGACAGGGGGGAGTGAAAAACTGTTTTTT. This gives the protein CASSLKTGGSEKLFF.

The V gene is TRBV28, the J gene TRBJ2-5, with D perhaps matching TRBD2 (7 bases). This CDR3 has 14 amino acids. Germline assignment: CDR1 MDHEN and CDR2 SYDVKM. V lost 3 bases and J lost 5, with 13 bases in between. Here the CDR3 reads CASSFEGGSETQYF. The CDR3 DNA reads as TGTGCCAGCAGTTTTGAGGGGGGGAGTGAGACCCAGTACTTC.

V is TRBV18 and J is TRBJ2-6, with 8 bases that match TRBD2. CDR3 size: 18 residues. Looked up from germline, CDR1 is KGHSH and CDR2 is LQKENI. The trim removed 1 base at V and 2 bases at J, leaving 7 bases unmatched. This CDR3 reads CASSPLVGRDAGANVLTF. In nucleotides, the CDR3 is TGTGCCAGCTCACCACTGGTCGGGAGGGACGCTGGGGCCAACGTCCTGACTTTC.

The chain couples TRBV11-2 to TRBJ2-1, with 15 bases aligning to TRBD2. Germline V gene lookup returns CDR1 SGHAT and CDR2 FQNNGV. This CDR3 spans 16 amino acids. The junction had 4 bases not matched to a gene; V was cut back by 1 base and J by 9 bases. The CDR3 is CASSLAGTSGGFEQFF. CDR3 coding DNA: TGTGCCAGCAGCTTAGCGGGGACTAGCGGGGGGTTTGAGCAGTTCTTC.

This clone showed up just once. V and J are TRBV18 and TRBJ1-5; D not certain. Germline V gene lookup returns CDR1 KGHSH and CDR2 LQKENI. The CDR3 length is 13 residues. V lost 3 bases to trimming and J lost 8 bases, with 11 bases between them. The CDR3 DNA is TGTGCCAGCTCACCCGGGAGCATTGAGCCCCAGCATTTT. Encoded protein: CASSPGSIEPQHF. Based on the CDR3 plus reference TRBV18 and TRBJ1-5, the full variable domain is NAGVMQNPRHLVRRRGQEARLRCSPMKGHSHVYWYRQLPEEGLKFMVYLQKENIIDESGMPKERFSAEFPKEGPSILRIQQVVRGDSAAYFCASSPGSIEPQHFGDGTRLSIL.

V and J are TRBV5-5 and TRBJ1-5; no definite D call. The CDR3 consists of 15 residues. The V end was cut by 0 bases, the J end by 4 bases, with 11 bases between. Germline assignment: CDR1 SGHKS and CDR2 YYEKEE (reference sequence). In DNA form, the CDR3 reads TGTGCCAGCAGCTTGGTACCTGGGGAGAATCAGCCCCAGCATTTT. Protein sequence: CASSLVPGENQPQHF.

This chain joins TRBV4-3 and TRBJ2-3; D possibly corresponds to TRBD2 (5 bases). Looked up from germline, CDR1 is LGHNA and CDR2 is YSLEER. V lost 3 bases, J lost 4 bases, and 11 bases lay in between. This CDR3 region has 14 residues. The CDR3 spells CASSHREGSDTQYF. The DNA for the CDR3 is TGCGCCAGCAGCCATCGGGAAGGGTCAGATACGCAGTATTTT.

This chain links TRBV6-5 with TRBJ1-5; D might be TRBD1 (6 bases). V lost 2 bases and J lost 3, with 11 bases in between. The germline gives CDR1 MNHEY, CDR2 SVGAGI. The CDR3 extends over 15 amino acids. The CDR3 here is CASSYGRGLNQPQHF. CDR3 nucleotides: TGTGCCAGCAGTTACGGCAGGGGCCTCAATCAGCCCCAGCATTTT.

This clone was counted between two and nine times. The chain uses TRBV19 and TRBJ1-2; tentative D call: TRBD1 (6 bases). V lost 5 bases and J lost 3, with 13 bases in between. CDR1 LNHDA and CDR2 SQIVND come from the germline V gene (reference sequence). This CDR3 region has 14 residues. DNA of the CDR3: TGTGCCAGTAGTCAACAGGGCTCCCACTATGGCTACACCTTC. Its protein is CASSQQGSHYGYTF.

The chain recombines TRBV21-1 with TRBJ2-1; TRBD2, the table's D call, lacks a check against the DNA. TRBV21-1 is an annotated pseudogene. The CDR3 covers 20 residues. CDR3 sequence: CASSPPMIAGGPGENNEQFF. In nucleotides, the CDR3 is TGTGCCAGCAGCCCCCCGATGATAGCGGGGGGGCCGGGGGAGAACAATGAGCAGTTCTTC.

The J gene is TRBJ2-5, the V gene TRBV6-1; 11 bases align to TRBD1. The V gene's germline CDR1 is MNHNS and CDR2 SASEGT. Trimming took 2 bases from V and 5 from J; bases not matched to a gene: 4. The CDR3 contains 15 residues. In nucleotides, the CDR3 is TGTGCCAGCAGTGAATGGACAGGGGGCCGGGAGACCCAGTACTTC. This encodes CASSEWTGGRETQYF.

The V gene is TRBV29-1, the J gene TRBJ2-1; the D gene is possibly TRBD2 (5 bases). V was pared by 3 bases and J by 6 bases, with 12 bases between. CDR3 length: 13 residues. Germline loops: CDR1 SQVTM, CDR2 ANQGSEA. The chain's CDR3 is CSVDRLTTNEQFF. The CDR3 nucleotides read TGCAGCGTTGATCGACTGACTACCAATGAGCAGTTCTTC.

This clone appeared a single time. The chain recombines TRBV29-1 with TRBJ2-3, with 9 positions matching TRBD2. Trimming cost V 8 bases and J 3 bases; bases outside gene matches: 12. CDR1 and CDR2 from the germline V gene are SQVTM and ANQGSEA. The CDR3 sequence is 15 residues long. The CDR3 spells CSSGGASGATDTQYF. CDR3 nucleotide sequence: TGCAGCTCCGGCGGTGCTAGCGGGGCTACAGATACGCAGTATTTT.

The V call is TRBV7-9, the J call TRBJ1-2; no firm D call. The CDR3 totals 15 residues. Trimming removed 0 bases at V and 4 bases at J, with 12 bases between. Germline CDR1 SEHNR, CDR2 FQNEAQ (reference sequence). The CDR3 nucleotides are TGTGCCAGCAGCTTAGCGGAGGGATTCGTCTATGGCTACACCTTC. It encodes CASSLAEGFVYGYTF.

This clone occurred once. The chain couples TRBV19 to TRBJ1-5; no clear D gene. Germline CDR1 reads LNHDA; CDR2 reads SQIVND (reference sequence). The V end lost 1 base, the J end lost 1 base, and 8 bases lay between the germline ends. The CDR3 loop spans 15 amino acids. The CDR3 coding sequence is TGTGCCAGTAGTATAGGGCGGGGAAGCAATCAGCCCCAGCATTTT. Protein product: CASSIGRGSNQPQHF.

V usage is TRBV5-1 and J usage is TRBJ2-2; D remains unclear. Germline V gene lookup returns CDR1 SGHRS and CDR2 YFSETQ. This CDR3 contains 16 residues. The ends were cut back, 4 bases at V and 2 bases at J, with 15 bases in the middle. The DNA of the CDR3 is TGCGCCAGCAGCCTGGTCGGCAGCGTTAACACCGGGGAGCTGTTTTTT. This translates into CASSLVGSVNTGELFF.

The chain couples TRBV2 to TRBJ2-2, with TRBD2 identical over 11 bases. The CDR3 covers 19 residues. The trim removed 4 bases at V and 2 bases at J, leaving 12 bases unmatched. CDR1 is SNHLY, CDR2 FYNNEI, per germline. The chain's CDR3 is CASSVLPLAGGTNTGELFF. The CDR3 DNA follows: TGTGCCAGCAGTGTCCTCCCTCTAGCGGGAGGTACTAACACCGGGGAGCTGTTTTTT.

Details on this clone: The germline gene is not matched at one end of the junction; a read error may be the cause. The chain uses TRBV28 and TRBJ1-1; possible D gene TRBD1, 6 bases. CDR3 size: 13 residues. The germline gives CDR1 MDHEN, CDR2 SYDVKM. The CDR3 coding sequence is TGTGCCAGCGTCGGACAGATGAACACTAAAGCTTTCTTT. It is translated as CASVGQMNTKAFF.

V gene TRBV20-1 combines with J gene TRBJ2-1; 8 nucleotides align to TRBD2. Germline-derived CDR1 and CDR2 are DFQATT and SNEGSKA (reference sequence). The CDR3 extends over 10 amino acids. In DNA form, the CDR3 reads TGCGCGGGAGGTGACAATGAGCAGTTCTTC. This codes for CAGGDNEQFF.

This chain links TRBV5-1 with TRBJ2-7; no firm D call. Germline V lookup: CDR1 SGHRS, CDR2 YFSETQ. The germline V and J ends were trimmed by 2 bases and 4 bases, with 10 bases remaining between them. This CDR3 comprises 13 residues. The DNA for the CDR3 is TGCGCCAGCAGCTTCAGGTCCAGGTACGAGCAGTACTTC. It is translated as CASSFRSRYEQYF.

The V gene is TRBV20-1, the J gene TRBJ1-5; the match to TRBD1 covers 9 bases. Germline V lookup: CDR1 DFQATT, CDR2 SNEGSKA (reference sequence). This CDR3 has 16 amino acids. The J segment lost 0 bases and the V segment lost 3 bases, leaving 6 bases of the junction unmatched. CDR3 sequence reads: CSASYRGRDSNQPQHF. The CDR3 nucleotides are TGCAGTGCTAGTTACAGGGGGCGGGATAGCAATCAGCCCCAGCATTTT.